Included here is one T cell receptor (beta chain) sequence, with context. In its sample, this clonotype was seen once. Its antigen remains unidentified. The sample holds no much larger clone one base away, and base qualities are not on file. The entry originates in a study of T-cell reconstitution after alpha-beta-depleted transplantation in children (dated by TCRdb to about 2016). In terms of the full investigation: The study quantitatively tracked T-cell immune reconstitution after TCRalphabeta/CD19-depleted allogeneic hematopoietic cell transplantation in children using TCR repertoire profiling. Summary of the overall study and its limitations: The high TCRbeta diversity at day 60 in some patients was ascribed to recipient T cells and intrathymic progenitors that had survived conditioning. Hyperexpanded clone frequencies declined over subsequent months; after one year, T-cell counts and TCRbeta diversity were mostly attributed to newly produced T cells. About two months after transplant, the apparently early recovery of alphabetaT-cell counts reportedly depended on just several hundred clones that had expanded rapidly and came from non-depleted graft cells.

The treatment or condition label for this specimen denotes: allogeneic hematopoietic cell transplantation with graft depleted of TCRalphabeta T cells and CD19 B cells. The children who served as transplant recipients had been given grafts of TCRalphabeta/CD19-depleted allogeneic hematopoietic cells. Library preparation was by PCR. Sequencing instrument: Illumina HiSeq 2500. To normalize quantification of the TCRbeta repertoire, the TCR libraries were built with molecular barcoding that relied on unique molecular identifiers. TCRdb cleaned the public reads at Q25 with fastp, built clones with MiXCR and kept in-frame beta chains. Entries are consolidated by CDR3 protein sequence, retaining the most common genes and DNA. In this sample the table shows a few hundred thousand distinct CDR3 sequences, around 25% of which occur a single time. The top ten clonotypes cover approximately 11% of the sample.

The input for sequencing was PBMCs, mostly from graft donor cells, taken 180 days after TCRalphabeta/CD19-depleted stem cell transplant. This receptor was identified in a male patient younger than 18 who had a stem cell transplant for acute lymphoblastic leukemia, so the T cells may come from the graft donor.

The nucleotide sequence reads as follows: TGCAGTGCTAGAGATTCCTGGCTCCTCCTGGGTGGTGAGCAGTTCTTC. It translates as CSARDSWLLLGGEQFF. This chain is built from TRBV20-1 and TRBJ2-1; the D gene is not confidently resolved. CDR1 DFQATT and CDR2 SNEGSKA were looked up in the germline V gene (reference sequence). V is shortened by 0 bases, J by 9 bases, and the region joining them spans 21 bases. Spanning cysteine to phenylalanine, the CDR3 consists of 16 amino acids. The read is trimmed to its CDR3 DNA, 48 bases read in frame from base 1.